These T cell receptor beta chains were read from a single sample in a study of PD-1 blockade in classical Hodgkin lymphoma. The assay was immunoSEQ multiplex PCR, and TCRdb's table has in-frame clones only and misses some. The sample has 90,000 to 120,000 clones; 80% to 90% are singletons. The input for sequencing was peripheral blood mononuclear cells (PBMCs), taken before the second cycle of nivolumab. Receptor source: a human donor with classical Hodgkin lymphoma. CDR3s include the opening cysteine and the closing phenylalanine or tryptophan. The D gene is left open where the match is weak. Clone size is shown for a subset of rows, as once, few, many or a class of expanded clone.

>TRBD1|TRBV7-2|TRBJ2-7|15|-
CASSSRTGDLIEQYF
TGTGCCAGCAGTTCTAGGACAGGAGACTTGATTGAGCAGTACTTC
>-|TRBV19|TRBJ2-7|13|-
CASSAGQPYEQYF
TGTGCCAGTAGTGCGGGACAGCCATACGAGCAGTACTTC
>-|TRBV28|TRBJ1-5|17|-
CASSFVGGPSGNQPQHF
TGTGCCAGCAGTTTCGTTGGGGGGCCTTCGGGCAATCAGCCCCAGCATTTT
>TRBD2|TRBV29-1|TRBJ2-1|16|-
CSVEGETSGIYNEQFF
TGCAGCGTTGAAGGAGAGACTAGCGGGATCTACAATGAGCAGTTCTTC
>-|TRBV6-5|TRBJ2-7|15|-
CASNTRDGSSYEQYF
TGTGCCAGCAATACCCGAGACGGGAGCTCCTACGAGCAGTACTTC
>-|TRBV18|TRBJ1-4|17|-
CASSPPLQVPTNEKLFF
TGTGCCAGCTCACCACCATTGCAGGTTCCAACTAATGAAAAACTGTTTTTT
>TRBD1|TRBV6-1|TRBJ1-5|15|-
CASSGDRGPNQPQHF
TGTGCCAGCAGTGGAGACAGGGGGCCTAATCAGCCCCAGCATTTT
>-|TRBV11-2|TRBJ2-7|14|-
CASSFGGETYEQYF
TGTGCCAGCAGCTTCGGCGGGGAGACCTACGAGCAGTACTTC
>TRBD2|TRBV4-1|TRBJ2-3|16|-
CASSQSSGSNADTQYF
TGCGCCAGCAGCCAATCAAGCGGGAGCAATGCAGATACGCAGTATTTT
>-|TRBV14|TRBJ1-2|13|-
CASSQGGLYGYTF
TGTGCCAGCAGCCAAGGTGGGCTCTATGGCTACACCTTC
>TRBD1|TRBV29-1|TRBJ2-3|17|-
CSASPSSRQGGTDTQYF
TGCAGCGCCTCCCCCTCCTCTAGGCAGGGGGGCACAGATACGCAGTATTTT
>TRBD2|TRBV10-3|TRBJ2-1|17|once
CAISDGTSGSLDNEQFF
TGTGCCATCAGTGACGGGACTAGCGGGAGCTTGGACAATGAGCAGTTCTTC
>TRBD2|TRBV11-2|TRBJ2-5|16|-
CASSQGVLAGQETQYF
TGTGCCAGCAGCCAAGGGGTCTTAGCGGGACAAGAGACCCAGTACTTC
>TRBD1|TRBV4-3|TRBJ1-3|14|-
CASRPGTGSNTIYF
TGCGCCAGCAGACCCGGGACAGGGTCAAACACCATATATTTT
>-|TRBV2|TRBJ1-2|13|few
CASSDQGNYGYTF
TGTGCCAGCAGTGATCAGGGTAACTATGGCTACACCTTC
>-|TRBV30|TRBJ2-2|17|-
CAWSRAFGVTNTGELFF
TGTGCCTGGAGTAGGGCCTTTGGGGTCACGAACACCGGGGAGCTGTTTTTT
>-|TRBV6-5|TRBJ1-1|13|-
CASTLKGGTEAFF
TGTGCCAGCACCTTAAAGGGGGGCACTGAAGCTTTCTTT
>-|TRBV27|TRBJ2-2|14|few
CASHPRAKTGELFF
TGTGCCAGCCACCCGAGAGCGAAAACCGGGGAGCTGTTTTTT
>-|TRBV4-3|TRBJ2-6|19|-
CASSQDRQGTVSGANVLTF
TGCGCCAGCAGCCAAGATCGGCAGGGGACTGTCTCTGGGGCCAACGTCCTGACTTTC
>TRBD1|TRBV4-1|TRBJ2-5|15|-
CASSQGDRGRETQYF
TGCGCCAGCAGCCAAGGGGACAGGGGGAGAGAGACCCAGTACTTC
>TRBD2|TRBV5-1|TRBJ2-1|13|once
CASSTRGGTEQFF
TGCGCCAGCAGCACTCGGGGGGGCACTGAGCAGTTCTTC
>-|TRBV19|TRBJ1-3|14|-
CASSIGTSGNTIYF
TGTGCCAGTAGTATTGGGACGAGCGGAAACACCATATATTTT
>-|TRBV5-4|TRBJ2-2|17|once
CASSLGVQYLNTGELFF
TGTGCCAGCAGCTTGGGGGTACAGTACCTTAACACCGGGGAGCTGTTTTTT
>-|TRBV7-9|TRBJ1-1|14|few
CASSPPGVNTEAFF
TGTGCCAGCAGCCCACCCGGGGTGAACACTGAAGCTTTCTTT
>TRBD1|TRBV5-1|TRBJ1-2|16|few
CASSSAQDRLNYGYTF
TGCGCCAGCAGCTCCGCCCAGGACAGGCTTAACTATGGCTACACCTTC
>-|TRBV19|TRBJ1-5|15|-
CATEGAGWRNQPQHF
TGTGCCACCGAAGGTGCAGGGTGGCGGAATCAGCCCCAGCATTTT
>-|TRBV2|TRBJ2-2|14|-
CASSVQGNTGELFF
TGTGCCAGCAGTGTTCAGGGTAACACCGGGGAGCTGTTTTTT
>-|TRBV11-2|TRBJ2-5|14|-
CASSQGALQETQYF
TGTGCCAGCAGCCAAGGGGCCCTCCAAGAGACCCAGTACTTC
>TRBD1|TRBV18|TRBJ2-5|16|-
CASSPRGQGAGETQYF
TGTGCCAGCTCACCCCGGGGACAGGGGGCCGGAGAGACCCAGTACTTC
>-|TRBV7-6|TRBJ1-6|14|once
CASSLGQTNSPLHF
TGTGCCAGCAGCTTAGGACAGACCAATTCACCCCTCCACTTT
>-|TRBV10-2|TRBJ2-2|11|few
CASSVTGELFF
TGCGCCAGCAGCGTAACCGGGGAGCTGTTTTTT
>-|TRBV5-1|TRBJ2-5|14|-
CASSLEQAEETQYF
TGCGCCAGCAGCTTGGAACAGGCGGAGGAGACCCAGTACTTC
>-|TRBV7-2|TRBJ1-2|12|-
CASSLGPYGYTF
TGTGCCAGCAGCCTTGGGCCCTATGGCTACACCTTC
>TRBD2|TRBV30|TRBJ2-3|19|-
CAWSVIDIGLAGVADTQYF
TGTGCCTGGAGTGTGATTGACATCGGACTAGCGGGAGTAGCAGATACGCAGTATTTT
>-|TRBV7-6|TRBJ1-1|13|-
CASSLAGGSEAFF
TGTGCCAGCAGCTTAGCCGGGGGCTCTGAAGCTTTCTTT
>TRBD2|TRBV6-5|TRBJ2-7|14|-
CASSRGGYSYEQYF
TGTGCCAGCAGCCGCGGGGGTTACTCCTACGAGCAGTACTTC
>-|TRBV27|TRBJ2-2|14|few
CASSLGRQTGELFF
TGTGCCAGCAGTTTAGGAAGACAGACCGGGGAGCTGTTTTTT
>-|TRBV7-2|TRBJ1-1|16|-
CASSLAPRTVNTEAFF
TGTGCCAGCAGCTTAGCTCCGAGGACGGTGAACACTGAAGCTTTCTTT
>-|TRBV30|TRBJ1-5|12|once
CAWSDGNQPQHF
TGTGCCTGGAGTGACGGGAATCAGCCCCAGCATTTT
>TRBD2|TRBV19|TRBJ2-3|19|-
CASSIGLAGGPTFMDTQYF
TGTGCCAGTAGTATAGGGCTAGCGGGAGGGCCGACTTTTATGGATACGCAGTATTTT
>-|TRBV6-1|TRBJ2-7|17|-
CASSGVGTPTTRYEQYF
TGTGCCAGCAGTGGGGTGGGGACTCCTACTACCCGCTACGAGCAGTACTTC